The rows below give T cell receptor beta chains drawn from one sample of a study of blood T cell repertoires in COVID-19. Assay: immunoSEQ multiplex PCR; the TCRdb copy retains only in-frame clones and omits some. The sample lists roughly 200,000 clones; about 85% were seen once. Sequencing was done on a sample of peripheral blood. Source of these receptors: a woman older than 75 with acute or convalescent COVID-19. Each CDR3 is given with its conserved first and last residue. The order of the fields is V gene, D gene, clone size, J gene, CDR3 DNA, CDR3 protein. D genes are given only for firm matches. Some rows mark clone size as missing; the rest say once, few, many or name a class of expanded clone.

TRBV4-1	TRBD1	.	TRBJ1-1	TGCGCCAGCAGCCAAATGACAGGGGGGAACACTGAAGCTTTCTTT	CASSQMTGGNTEAFF
TRBV5-5	.	.	TRBJ1-1	TGTGCCAGCAGCTTCCTGGGGGGGACCAATACTGAAGCTTTCTTT	CASSFLGGTNTEAFF
TRBV9	.	.	TRBJ2-1	TGTGCCAGCAGCGTAGACTTGCGGCCCTACAATGAGCAGTTCTTC	CASSVDLRPYNEQFF
TRBV7-8	TRBD1	.	TRBJ2-7	TGTGCCAGCAGCTTAGGGGACAGGGGGCTTTCCTACGAGCAGTACTTC	CASSLGDRGLSYEQYF
TRBV28	.	.	TRBJ1-4	TGTGCCAGCAGTGATGTTAGAGTACAGGTTGAAAAACTGTTTTTT	CASSDVRVQVEKLFF
TRBV5-4	.	.	TRBJ1-3	TGTGCCAGCAGCCAACAGGGAACGGAGCTCTCTGGAAACACCATATATTTT	CASSQQGTELSGNTIYF
TRBV29-1	TRBD2	.	TRBJ2-1	TGCAGCGGGGGAGGGGCTAACTACAATGAGCAGTTCTTC	CSGGGANYNEQFF
TRBV6-6	TRBD1	once	TRBJ1-5	TGTGCCAGCGGTGACAGGGGGCCTCAGCCCCAGCATTTT	CASGDRGPQPQHF
TRBV15	.	once	TRBJ1-4	TGTGCCACCAGCAGAGAGGGCAGCCTTAATGAAAAACTGTTTTTT	CATSREGSLNEKLFF
TRBV30	TRBD1	.	TRBJ1-1	TGTGCCTGGGACAGGGGATCTAACACTGAAGCTTTCTTT	CAWDRGSNTEAFF
TRBV9	TRBD1	.	TRBJ2-3	TGTGCCAGCAGCCCGAAACAGGGGGCCTTCGCAGATACGCAGTATTTT	CASSPKQGAFADTQYF
TRBV7-3	TRBD1	.	TRBJ1-1	TGTGCCAGCAGCTTAAACAGGGGTGGTGAAGCTTTCTTT	CASSLNRGGEAFF
TRBV6-4	TRBD1	few	TRBJ1-2	TGTGCCAGCAGTGACCCCGCGACAGGGAATAATGGCTACACCTTC	CASSDPATGNNGYTF
TRBV18	.	.	TRBJ1-6	TGTGCCAGCTCACGCGAAACAGGAGCGAATTCACCCCTCCACTTT	CASSRETGANSPLHF
TRBV12-3/TRBV12-4	TRBD1	.	TRBJ1-2	TGTGCCAGCAGTCAGACCCCCGGGACAGATATCTTC	CASSQTPGTDIF
TRBV2	.	.	TRBJ2-7	TGTGCCAGCAGGGTACAGGGCTACGAGCAGTACTTC	CASRVQGYEQYF
TRBV2	.	.	TRBJ1-2	TGTGCCAGCAAAAGAGGGGAGGACGGCTACACCTTC	CASKRGEDGYTF
TRBV11-3	.	.	TRBJ1-2	TGTGCCAGCAGCCAAACCCGGGGAGGAGGCTACACCTTC	CASSQTRGGGYTF
TRBV19	TRBD2	.	TRBJ2-3	TGTGCCAGTAGTACGGGACTAGCGGGGAGCACAGATACGCAGTATTTT	CASSTGLAGSTDTQYF
TRBV3-1/TRBV3-2	.	once	TRBJ1-2	TGTGCCAGCAGCCTACCCGACAGAAATGGCTACACCTTC	CASSLPDRNGYTF
TRBV7-9	.	.	TRBJ2-7	TGTGCCAGCAGCTTAGGTCTCTTAGACGAGCAGTACTTC	CASSLGLLDEQYF
TRBV6-1	.	few	TRBJ1-5	TGTGCCAGCAGTGAAGCTTCAGGGGCACCCGTTCAGCCCCAGCATTTT	CASSEASGAPVQPQHF
TRBV12-3/TRBV12-4	.	.	TRBJ2-2	TGTGCCAGCAGTTTACAGGGCACCGGGGAGCTGTTTTTT	CASSLQGTGELFF
TRBV11-3	TRBD1	.	TRBJ2-7	TGTGCCAGCAGCCCAGGGGGCAGAGGTTACGAGCAGTACTTC	CASSPGGRGYEQYF
TRBV18	.	.	TRBJ2-7	TGTGCCAGCTCACCGGAGTACAACGAGCAGTACTTC	CASSPEYNEQYF
TRBV25-1	.	.	TRBJ1-6	TGTGCCAGCAGGGAGGGGAATTCACCCCTCCACTTT	CASREGNSPLHF
TRBV14	.	many	TRBJ2-6	TGTGCCAGCAGCCAAGATTTAATCTCTGGGGCCAACGTCCTGACTTTC	CASSQDLISGANVLTF
TRBV27	.	.	TRBJ1-1	TGTGCCAGCAGTCCGGGACACCCCAACACTGAAGCTTTCTTT	CASSPGHPNTEAFF
TRBV19	.	once	TRBJ1-4	TGTGCCAGTAGTCCCCTAGGGGCGAGTAATGAAAAACTGTTTTTT	CASSPLGASNEKLFF
TRBV4-2	TRBD1	.	TRBJ1-2	TGTGCCAGCAGCCAAGACGACAGGGTGGGGGGCTACACCTTC	CASSQDDRVGGYTF
TRBV4-1	TRBD2	few	TRBJ2-5	TGCGCCAGCAGCCAAGGGCTAGCGGGACCCCCCGGGGCCCAGTACTTC	CASSQGLAGPPGAQYF
TRBV27	.	.	TRBJ1-1	TGTGCCAGCAGTTTAGAGCGGGACGGTATTCGGGGTACTGAAGCTTTCTTT	CASSLERDGIRGTEAFF
TRBV5-6	TRBD2	.	TRBJ2-1	TGTGCCAGCAGCGGTTCGGGACTAGCGGGAGTGGCTGAGCAGTTCTTC	CASSGSGLAGVAEQFF
TRBV11-3	.	.	TRBJ1-6	TGTGCCAGCAGCTTAGATTCGGTGTCACCCCTCCACTTT	CASSLDSVSPLHF
TRBV5-1	TRBD2	.	TRBJ2-3	TGCGCCAGCAGCCTCGTTCTAGCGGGGGACTTCACAGATACGCAGTATTTT	CASSLVLAGDFTDTQYF
TRBV6-1	.	.	TRBJ1-5	TGTGCCAGCAGTGAAGCGCGACGGGAGCCCCAGCATTTT	CASSEARREPQHF
TRBV12-3/TRBV12-4	.	.	TRBJ2-7	TGTGCCAGCAGTTCCGACATATCCTACGAGCAGTACTTC	CASSSDISYEQYF
TRBV5-1	.	.	TRBJ2-2	TGCGCCAGCAGCTCCGGGGGGCCAAACACCGGGGAGCTGTTTTTT	CASSSGGPNTGELFF
TRBV5-1	.	.	TRBJ1-1	TGCGCCAGCAGCTTGGCTAATCGGAACACTGAAGCTTTCTTT	CASSLANRNTEAFF
TRBV5-1	TRBD2	few	TRBJ2-1	TGCGCCAGCACCTTGACTAGCGGGAGTACCTACAATGAGCAGTTCTTC	CASTLTSGSTYNEQFF
TRBV7-2	.	once	TRBJ1-4	TGTGCCAGCAGCTTAAGTTGGGGGGGTAATGAAAAACTGTTTTTT	CASSLSWGGNEKLFF
TRBV4-1	TRBD2	few	TRBJ2-3	TGCGCCAGCAGCCAAGAAGCGGGGGGGCTGGCAGATACGCAGTATTTT	CASSQEAGGLADTQYF
TRBV6-2/TRBV6-3	.	once	TRBJ1-6	TGTGCCAGCAGCATACACGCAGGGTCGGAATCTAATTCACCCCTCCACTTT	CASSIHAGSESNSPLHF
TRBV6-1	TRBD1	.	TRBJ2-7	TGTGCCAGCAGTGATCCGGGACAGGGTTTCGACGAGCAGTACTTC	CASSDPGQGFDEQYF
TRBV5-1	TRBD2	.	TRBJ2-1	TGCGCCAGCAGCTTGGCCCAGGCTAGCGGGAAGGGTGAGCAGTTCTTC	CASSLAQASGKGEQFF
TRBV9	.	.	TRBJ1-1	TGTGCCAGCAGCGTTCTGGTCGGGACTGAAGCTTTCTTT	CASSVLVGTEAFF
TRBV6-5	TRBD1	.	TRBJ1-2	TGTGCCAGCACTAAAACCGGGACAGGGGGCAGGGGCTACACCTTC	CASTKTGTGGRGYTF
TRBV5-1	.	.	TRBJ1-3	TGCGCCAGCAGCCCGGGTGACGGTTCCTCTGGAAACACCATATATTTT	CASSPGDGSSGNTIYF
TRBV19	.	.	TRBJ2-5	TGTGCCAGTAGTCTGGGGGCACAAGAGACCCAGTACTTC	CASSLGAQETQYF
TRBV24-1	TRBD1	.	TRBJ1-5	TGTGCCACCAGTTCAACAGGGGGAGATCAGCCCCAGCATTTT	CATSSTGGDQPQHF
TRBV5-1	TRBD2	.	TRBJ2-1	TGCGCCAGCAGCAACGGACTAGCGGGGGGTAATGAGCAGTTCTTC	CASSNGLAGGNEQFF
TRBV27	TRBD1	.	TRBJ2-1	TGTGCCAGCAGTTCCGGGACAGGGAGCAATGAGCAGTTCTTC	CASSSGTGSNEQFF